The source of this T cell receptor beta chain is a study of cytomegalovirus exposure and HLA in healthy donors. A multiplex PCR was run with 60 Vbeta primers and 13 Jbeta primers. The assay was immunoSEQ multiplex PCR, and TCRdb's table has in-frame clones only and misses some. Counted here are around 140,000 clones, approximately 80% occurring once; the ten biggest clones make up around 1.5%. The V and J ends lost 0 bases and 2 bases respectively, with 12 bases between them. The CDR3 length is 16 residues. Germline CDR1 is SGHDT and CDR2 is YYEEEE. General study results and limits: In vitro confirmation showed a few CMV-associated chains to be CMV antigen specific. For presence/absence analyses, sequencing depth was assumed to be roughly uniform across donors. Accurate predictions that matched the HLA-A and HLA-B alleles of most subjects were reportedly made from TCR beta sequences. An analysis was carried out at a later point. It showed that HLA-associated TCR beta chains were more clonally expanded than equally common non-associated chains.

With respect to this clone: What it binds is not known.

Material: PBMCs. The TCR was taken from a woman aged 18-29 years in good health and CMV-seronegative. This rearrangement joins TRBV5-6 to TRBJ1-5; D might be TRBD1 (5 bases). The CDR3 loop reads CASSLGGRDGNQPQHF. The CDR3, as DNA: TGTGCCAGCAGCTTGGGAGGCAGGGATGGCAATCAGCCCCAGCATTTT. Full variable domain (rest looked up from reference TRBV5-6 and TRBJ1-5): DAGVTQSPTHLIKTRGQQVTLRCSPKSGHDTVSWYQQALGQGPQFIFQYYEEEERQRGNFPDRFSGHQFPNYSSELNVNALLLGDSALYLCASSLGGRDGNQPQHFGDGTRLSIL.